Listed below are T cell receptor beta chains from one sample, sequenced in a study of blood T cells in healthy people across ages. In TCRdb, the 5' RACE reads were re-called with MiXCR into one record per CDR3 protein. This sample carries roughly 700,000 distinct CDR3 sequences, over 45% of them seen once, and the ten largest clones take 25% to 35%. The sequenced sample was blood. The receptor source for this set is a woman aged 55-69 years in good health. CDR3s include the opening cysteine and the closing phenylalanine or tryptophan. The order of the fields is V gene, clone size, J gene, D gene, CDR3 DNA, CDR3 protein. D genes are given only for firm matches. Rows may omit the clone size; those that give it use once, few, many or a size class.

>TRBV24-1|NA|TRBJ2-1|NA
TGTGCCACCAGTGACCGCAGCGGGTCGACCTACAATGAGCAGTTCTTC
CATSDRSGSTYNEQFF
>TRBV29-1|NA|TRBJ1-2|NA
TGCAGCGTTGACGGGGGCGCCGGCTATGGCTACACCTTC
CSVDGGAGYGYTF
>TRBV10-3|NA|TRBJ2-3|TRBD2
TGTGCCATCAGTCGAACTAGCGGCTCCACAGATACGCAGTATTTT
CAISRTSGSTDTQYF
>TRBV7-2|few|TRBJ1-6|NA
TGTGCCAGCAGCGCGGAGGTCCAAAGGTCCTATAATTCACCCCTCCACTTT
CASSAEVQRSYNSPLHF
>TRBV29-1|few|TRBJ2-1|NA
TGCAGCCCTCGGACGGACTACAATGAGCAGTTCTTC
CSPRTDYNEQFF
>TRBV7-6|few|TRBJ2-1|NA
TGTGCCAGCAGCCCTAGGACACTCTACAATGAGCAGTTCTTC
CASSPRTLYNEQFF
>TRBV4-2|NA|TRBJ2-1|TRBD2
TGTGCCAGCAGCCGCCAACTAGCGGGCTCCTACAATGAGCAGTTCTTC
CASSRQLAGSYNEQFF
>TRBV7-9|few|TRBJ1-1|NA
TGTGCCAGCCTGAGTATGAACACTGAAGCTTTCTTT
CASLSMNTEAFF
>TRBV24-1|few|TRBJ2-3|TRBD1
TGTGCCACCAGTAACTCCGGACAGGGAATAGGGCAGTATTTT
CATSNSGQGIGQYF
>TRBV6-2/TRBV6-3|many|TRBJ2-7|TRBD1
TGTGCCAGCAACGGACAGGGGGGGGTCTACGAGCAGTACTTC
CASNGQGGVYEQYF
>TRBV7-9|NA|TRBJ1-3|TRBD1
TGTGCCAGCAGCTTTGGGACAGGCGGAAACACCATATATTTT
CASSFGTGGNTIYF
>TRBV25-1|few|TRBJ1-2|NA
TGTGCCAGCAGTGAATGGCCAGGGGACTATGGCTACACCTTC
CASSEWPGDYGYTF
>TRBV10-3|NA|TRBJ1-3|NA
TGTGCCATCAGTGATCCTGGAAACACCATATATTTT
CAISDPGNTIYF
>TRBV20-1|few|TRBJ2-3|NA
TGCAGTGCTAGAGATTATCTGGATACGCAGTATTTT
CSARDYLDTQYF
>TRBV20-1|NA|TRBJ2-7|TRBD1
TGCAGTGCTAGCCCCGGGACAGGGGCCTACGAGCAGTACTTC
CSASPGTGAYEQYF
>TRBV10-3|NA|TRBJ1-1|TRBD1
TGTGCCATCAGTGATTCCAGACAGGGATCCACTGAAGCTTTCTTT
CAISDSRQGSTEAFF
>TRBV15|NA|TRBJ2-1|NA
TGTGCCACCAGTAGAGGAAGAGGCGGGACCGACGATGAGCAGTTCTTC
CATSRGRGGTDDEQFF